These 23 T cell receptor beta chains share one sample of origin, sequenced in a study of beta chain features in type 1 diabetes. The investigators reverse transcribed all of the isolated RNA, so they sequenced expressed TCRB transcripts. Repertoires were generated with immunoSEQ multiplex PCR, while TCRdb's copy carries only in-frame clones and drops some. The table shows under 450,000 clones, with about 16% occurring only once. Sequencing was performed on naive CD4+ T cells from blood. These receptors all stem from a woman aged 18-29 years in good health.

Of note for this clone: The same CDR3 is also encoded by other DNA sequences in this sample. This rearrangement joins TRBV5-1 to TRBJ2-1; 11 bases are a match to TRBD2. Germline V gives CDR1 SGHRS, CDR2 YFSETQ. Trimming took 2 bases from V and 7 from J; bases not matched to a gene: 2. CDR3 length: 14 amino acids. For the CDR3, the DNA is TGCGCCAGCAGCTTAACTAGCGGGAGTAATGAGCAGTTCTTC. This encodes CASSLTSGSNEQFF.

The chain carries TRBV10-3 and TRBJ2-2, with a weak D call TRBD2 (6 bases). The CDR3 consists of 19 residues. Germline-derived CDR1 and CDR2 are ENHRY and SYGVKD. Between the trimmed V and J ends, which lost 0 bases and 6 bases, there was a span of 23 bases. CDR3 sequence: CAISESPGLPGYGAGELFF. CDR3 in DNA: TGTGCCATCAGTGAGTCTCCCGGACTACCCGGGTATGGCGCCGGGGAGCTGTTTTTT.

The table lists this clone with a few counts. The chain employs TRBV9 and TRBJ1-5; no clear D. Trimming stripped 3 bases from V and 5 bases from J, with 12 bases between. CDR1 SGDLS and CDR2 YYNGEE come from the germline V gene. The CDR3 spans 14 residues. DNA of the CDR3: TGTGCCAGCAGCGCTAATACCGGTCATCAGCCCCAGCATTTT. As protein: CASSANTGHQPQHF.

The V gene is TRBV7-3, the J gene TRBJ2-7; TRBD1 matches at 7 bases. The CDR3 runs to 13 residues. Germline V gene data show CDR1 as SGHTA and CDR2 as FQGTGA. The junction had 3 bases not matched to a gene; V was cut back by 5 bases and J by 2 bases. In nucleotides, the CDR3 is TGTGCCAGCAGCGAGGGACAGACCTACGAGCAGTACTTC. It specifies CASSEGQTYEQYF.

The gene calls are TRBV12-5 and TRBJ2-2; no reliable D call. The germline V and J ends were trimmed by 8 bases and 4 bases, with 11 bases remaining between them. This CDR3 has 13 amino acids. The germline V gene has CDR1 LGHNT and CDR2 FRNRAP. The CDR3: CASSPGVTGELFF. In nucleotides, the CDR3 is TGTGCTAGTTCCCCGGGTGTCACCGGGGAGCTGTTTTTT.

This clone has a handful of counts. As DNA, the CDR3 is TGTGCCAGCAGTTTAGAGGGTGTCCACGAGCAGTACTTC. Its protein product is CASSLEGVHEQYF. This rearrangement joins TRBV28 to TRBJ2-7; the D gene is possibly TRBD2 (5 bases). The CDR3 extends over 13 amino acids. Trimming shortened V by 2 bases and J by 5 bases, and 10 bases separated the two germline ends. Germline V gene sequence: CDR1 MDHEN, CDR2 SYDVKM.

The chain combines TRBV27 with TRBJ2-7, with TRBD1 matching over 7 bases. This CDR3 has 14 residues. Trimming took 6 bases from V and 0 from J; bases not matched to a gene: 5. In germline, CDR1 is MNHEY, CDR2 SMNVEV (reference sequence). CDR3 residues: CASRYGQDSYEQYF. CDR3 bases: TGTGCCAGCAGATACGGACAGGACTCCTACGAGCAGTACTTC.

This chain uses TRBV9 with TRBJ2-3; TRBD2 is a possible D gene (5 bases). The CDR3 is 13 amino acids. V was shortened by 4 bases and J by 5 bases, with 11 bases between the two germline ends. Per germline, CDR1 SGDLS and CDR2 YYNGEE. As DNA, the CDR3 is TGTGCCAGCAGCTGGGGAGCAGGAGATACGCAGTATTTT. Its translation: CASSWGAGDTQYF.

This clone occurred a few times. This sequence joins TRBV20-1 and TRBJ2-1; maybe TRBD2 (5 bases). There are 10 residues in the CDR3. CDR1 and CDR2 from the germline V gene are DFQATT and SNEGSKA (reference sequence). Trimming stripped 8 bases from V and 7 bases from J, with 9 bases between. This CDR3 reads CSPGLNEQFF. DNA for the CDR3: TGCAGTCCCGGACTGAATGAGCAGTTCTTC.

The V and J genes are TRBV28 and TRBJ2-1; D remains unclear. V lost 3 bases, J lost 0 bases, and 12 bases lay in between. CDR1 MDHEN and CDR2 SYDVKM come from the germline V gene. There are 16 residues in the CDR3. CDR3 DNA sequence: TGTGCCAGCAGTTTGGGCGCTAAGATCTCCTACAATGAGCAGTTCTTC. Its protein product is CASSLGAKISYNEQFF.

The chain recombines TRBV28 with TRBJ2-1, with D perhaps matching TRBD2 (6 bases). The CDR3 runs 15 residues. Germline loops: CDR1 MDHEN, CDR2 SYDVKM. V lost 5 bases, J lost 0 bases, and 11 bases lay in between. This CDR3 reads CASSERARSYNEQFF. Written as DNA, the CDR3 is TGTGCCAGCAGTGAGCGGGCCCGCTCCTACAATGAGCAGTTCTTC.

This clone was recorded a few times. The chain combines TRBV7-3 with TRBJ2-7; D may be TRBD1 (5 bases). Looked up from germline, CDR1 is SGHTA and CDR2 is FQGTGA. The CDR3 extends over 12 amino acids. V was pared by 2 bases and J by 3 bases, with 5 bases between. CDR3 sequence (DNA): TGTGCCAGCAGCTTACAGGGCTACGAGCAGTACTTC. Translating it yields CASSLQGYEQYF.

This clone was detected a few times. The chain employs TRBV7-9 and TRBJ2-1, with D maybe TRBD2 (6 bases). The CDR3 has 15 residues. The V gene lost 1 base and the J gene lost 8 bases, with 15 bases spanning the gap. CDR1 and CDR2 from the germline V gene are SEHNR and FQNEAQ (reference sequence). For the CDR3, the DNA is TGTGCCAGCAGCTTAGGGGGCGGGAAGGCCGATGAGCAGTTCTTC. Amino acids: CASSLGGGKADEQFF.

This chain links TRBV6-1 with TRBJ2-5; D perhaps matches TRBD2 (6 bases). This CDR3 region has 17 residues. The germline V and J ends were trimmed by 1 base and 0 bases, with 15 bases remaining between them. In germline, CDR1 is MNHNS, CDR2 SASEGT. The CDR3 DNA follows: TGTGCCAGCAGTGAAGATGGCTGGCGGGGAGACCAAGAGACCCAGTACTTC. This encodes CASSEDGWRGDQETQYF.

This clone was detected only a few times. The chain has TRBV28 and TRBJ2-5; 9 positions match TRBD1. The CDR3 has 15 residues. Trimming cost V 2 bases and J 2 bases; bases outside gene matches: 3. The germline gives CDR1 MDHEN, CDR2 SYDVKM. The CDR3 bases are TGTGCCAGCAGTTTAGCGGGACAGGGACAAGAGACCCAGTACTTC. Its translation: CASSLAGQGQETQYF.

This clone occurred a few times. The rearrangement uses TRBV30 and TRBJ1-5, with D tentatively TRBD1 (6 bases). Deletions cut 3 bases from V and 1 base from J, with 13 bases between. The CDR3 spans 15 residues. In germline, CDR1 is GTSNPN, CDR2 SVGIG (reference sequence). DNA for the CDR3: TGTGCCTGGAGCCTTGGGGGGGCGAGCAATCAGCCCCAGCATTTT. It codes for CAWSLGGASNQPQHF. Based on the CDR3 plus reference TRBV30 and TRBJ1-5, the full variable domain is SQTIHQWPATLVQPVGSPLSLECTVEGTSNPNLYWYRQAAGRGLQLLFYSVGIGQISSEVPQNLSASRPQDRQFILSSKKLLLSDSGFYLCAWSLGGASNQPQHFGDGTRLSIL.

This clone turned up a few times. The chain links TRBV7-2 to TRBJ1-5; D is possibly TRBD1 (5 bases). The V end was cut by 6 bases, the J end by 7 bases, with 10 bases between. This CDR3 comprises 12 residues. Germline values: CDR1 SGHTA, CDR2 FQGNSA. This CDR3 is CASSVGGQPQHF. CDR3 bases: TGTGCCAGCAGTGTGGGGGGACAGCCCCAGCATTTT.

The rearrangement uses TRBV19 and TRBJ2-3, with D uncertain. The V gene's germline CDR1 is LNHDA and CDR2 SQIVND (reference sequence). The CDR3 has 12 amino acids. V lost 5 bases and J lost 5, with 8 bases in between. CDR3 loop: CASSWAEDTQYF. In DNA, the CDR3 is TGTGCCAGTAGTTGGGCAGAAGATACGCAGTATTTT.

Turning to this clone: Other nucleotide sequences in the sample specify the same CDR3. This chain uses TRBV30 with TRBJ2-7; possibly TRBD1 for D (5 bases). The CDR3 runs 11 residues. V gave up 2 bases and J gave up 4 bases, with 6 bases separating them. Germline V gives CDR1 GTSNPN, CDR2 SVGIG (reference sequence). CDR3 loop: CAWSQGYEQYF. The CDR3, as DNA: TGTGCCTGGAGTCAGGGTTACGAGCAGTACTTC.

This clone was detected only a few times. The chain links TRBV29-1 to TRBJ2-5, with unresolved D. Germline V CDR1 and CDR2: SQVTM, ANQGSEA. Trimming took 5 bases from V and 0 from J, leaving 10 bases between them. The CDR3 covers 13 residues. DNA for the CDR3: TGCAGCGTTTGCCCCGAGTACCAAGAGACCCAGTACTTC. Amino acid sequence: CSVCPEYQETQYF.

The rearrangement links TRBV19 to TRBJ2-7; 10 positions agree with TRBD2. The length of the CDR3 is 12 residues. The germline gives CDR1 LNHDA, CDR2 SQIVND (reference sequence). The ends lost 8 bases at V and 9 bases at J; junction bases unmatched: 7. The CDR3 DNA is TGTGCCAGTGGAACGAGCGGGAGGGGGCAGTACTTC. Encoded protein: CASGTSGRGQYF.

This clone came up a few times. The V and J genes are TRBV7-9 and TRBJ2-3; D unresolved. This CDR3 contains 14 residues. Per the germline V gene, CDR1 is SEHNR and CDR2 is FQNEAQ (reference sequence). With 0 bases removed from V and 3 bases from J, the gap between germline ends came to 7 bases. The CDR3 sequence is CASSLAHSTDTQYF. CDR3 nucleotide sequence: TGTGCCAGCAGCTTAGCGCACTCTACAGATACGCAGTATTTT.

The chain joins TRBV5-1 to TRBJ1-4; D is possibly TRBD1 (5 bases). Trimming removed 4 bases at V and 8 bases at J, with 18 bases between. The CDR3 length is 15 residues. Per the germline V gene, CDR1 is SGHRS and CDR2 is YFSETQ. In nucleotides, the CDR3 is TGCGCCAGCAGCATTACCGGGGCTCGGGGGGAAAAACTGTTTTTT. This codes for CASSITGARGEKLFF.